Listed here are 32 T cell receptor beta chains from one sample, sequenced in a study of blood T cell repertoires in COVID-19. Only in-frame clones appear in the TCRdb table, and some are missing; sequencing was by immunoSEQ multiplex PCR. Of about 300,000 clones in the sample, more than 70% were seen once. Material: peripheral blood. These receptors all come from a woman aged 25 to 45 who had recovered from COVID-19.

The rearrangement uses TRBV4-1 and TRBJ2-7, with 7 bases that match TRBD1. The CDR3 consists of 14 residues. Germline V gene sequence: CDR1 MGHRA, CDR2 YSYEKL. The V gene end was trimmed by 4 bases and the J gene end by 5 bases; junction bases not matched to a gene: 8. The CDR3 DNA reads TGCGCCAGCAGCCGTGACAGCCAGGGGGACGAGCAGTACTTC. The encoded protein is CASSRDSQGDEQYF.

CDR3 nucleotides: TGCGCCAGCAGCTTGCGGCCTAGCGGGGGGGCCAATGAGCAGTTCTTC. Translated: CASSLRPSGGANEQFF. The gene calls are TRBV5-1 and TRBJ2-1, with TRBD2 matching over 12 bases. CDR1 SGHRS and CDR2 YFSETQ come from the germline V gene. CDR3 length: 16 residues. J was trimmed by 6 bases and V by 1 base; bases with no gene match: 5. The variable domain in full, with the rest retrieved from reference TRBV5-1 and TRBJ2-1, is KAGVTQTPRYLIKTRGQQVTLSCSPISGHRSVSWYQQTPGQGLQFLFEYFSETQRNKGNFPGRFSGRQFSNSRSEMNVSTLELGDSALYLCASSLRPSGGANEQFFGPGTRLTVL.

The chain recombines TRBV19 with TRBJ1-4; 9 nucleotides match TRBD1. The germline CDR1 and CDR2 sequences are LNHDA and SQIVND (reference sequence). The CDR3 spans 15 residues. The ends lost 6 bases at V and 10 bases at J; junction bases unmatched: 12. This CDR3 reads CASSLRGDRDRKLFF. DNA of the CDR3: TGTGCCAGTAGCCTCCGCGGGGACAGGGATCGAAAACTGTTTTTT.

The chain joins TRBV7-6 to TRBJ2-2, with D perhaps matching TRBD1 (6 bases). This CDR3 region has 16 residues. Trimming left V 5 bases short and J 6 bases short, with 19 bases between. The germline gives CDR1 SGHVS, CDR2 FNYEAQ. The DNA of the CDR3 is TGTGCCAGCAGCCCGCCGGATACAGGGTCACCCGGGGAGCTGTTTTTT. It specifies CASSPPDTGSPGELFF.

The chain joins TRBV19 to TRBJ1-1; TRBD1 agrees at 7 bases. Trimming at V came to 1 base and at J to 1 base, leaving 9 bases not matched to a gene. The length of the CDR3 is 17 residues. Per the germline V gene, CDR1 is LNHDA and CDR2 is SQIVND (reference sequence). The CDR3 DNA sequence: TGTGCCAGTAGTATAGCCGGAAACAGGGGCCAGAACACTGAAGCTTTCTTT. This translates into CASSIAGNRGQNTEAFF.

The chain employs TRBV10-3 and TRBJ2-5; 11 nucleotides line up with TRBD2. The CDR3 length is 15 residues. CDR1 ENHRY and CDR2 SYGVKD come from the germline V gene. The junction had 3 bases not matched to a gene; V was cut back by 5 bases and J by 1 base. CDR3 loop: CAISMGTSGQETQYF. CDR3 nucleotide sequence: TGTGCCATCAGTATGGGGACTAGCGGCCAAGAGACCCAGTACTTC.

The rearrangement joins TRBV7-2 to TRBJ2-5, with D possibly matching TRBD1 (6 bases). The CDR3 has 14 residues. Germline V gives CDR1 SGHTA, CDR2 FQGNSA. The V end lost 1 base, the J end lost 7 bases, and 13 bases lay between the germline ends. CDR3 in DNA: TGTGCCAGCAGCTTAGGACAGGTTAAGGGGACCCAGTACTTC. It is translated as CASSLGQVKGTQYF.

This clone showed up many times. The V and J genes are TRBV6-6 and TRBJ1-1, with 7 bases lining up with TRBD1. V dropped 6 bases and J dropped 1; count of bases not matched to a gene: 5. CDR3 length: 14 amino acids. Germline assignment: CDR1 MNHNY and CDR2 SVGAGI (reference sequence). DNA for the CDR3: TGTGCCAGCAGCCTCGGGACAGCGAACACTGAAGCTTTCTTT. Protein sequence: CASSLGTANTEAFF.

The CDR3 reads CATSSLVTTEQYF. CDR3 nucleotide sequence: TGTGCCACCAGCAGTTTAGTTACTACCGAGCAGTACTTC. This rearrangement joins TRBV15 to TRBJ2-7; no clear D gene. Per germline, CDR1 LNHNV and CDR2 YYDKDF (reference sequence). This CDR3 is 13 amino acids long. The ends were cut back, 3 bases at V and 6 bases at J, with 12 bases in the middle.

This clone was recorded only once. The chain joins TRBV5-1 to TRBJ2-3, with 8 bases fitting TRBD2. The length of the CDR3 is 16 residues. J gave up 2 bases and V 4 bases, and 9 bases lay outside the gene matches. CDR1 is SGHRS, CDR2 YFSETQ, per germline. The CDR3 here is CASSTLSGTITDTQYF. CDR3 nucleotides: TGCGCCAGCAGCACACTTAGCGGGACTATCACAGATACGCAGTATTTT.

J is TRBJ2-3 and V is TRBV10-3, with D perhaps TRBD1 (7 bases). Looked up from germline, CDR1 is ENHRY and CDR2 is SYGVKD. Between the trimmed V and J ends, which lost 6 bases and 1 base, there was a span of 14 bases. The CDR3 extends over 15 amino acids. CDR3 coding DNA: TGTGCCATCAGACGGGGGACAGCACGCACAGATACGCAGTATTTT. It specifies CAIRRGTARTDTQYF.

This clone was observed a handful of times. The chain carries TRBV7-8 and TRBJ1-2, with a tentative D call TRBD1 (6 bases). CDR1 is SGHVS, CDR2 FQNEAQ, per germline. With 8 bases removed from V and 4 bases from J, the gap between germline ends came to 14 bases. The CDR3 loop spans 13 amino acids. CDR3 sequence (DNA): TGTGCCAGCCAGCCGGGGGGGCGCTATGGCTACACCTTC. It codes for CASQPGGRYGYTF.

The chain joins TRBV5-1 to TRBJ1-6, with D perhaps matching TRBD1 (5 bases). Per germline, CDR1 SGHRS and CDR2 YFSETQ. CDR3 length equals 14 residues. V was pared by 0 bases and J by 10 bases, with 11 bases between. CDR3 sequence: CASSLVGVESPLHF. CDR3 nucleotides: TGCGCCAGCAGCTTGGTAGGGGTAGAGTCACCCCTCCACTTT. Full variable domain (outside the CDR3, taken from reference TRBV5-1 and TRBJ1-6): KAGVTQTPRYLIKTRGQQVTLSCSPISGHRSVSWYQQTPGQGLQFLFEYFSETQRNKGNFPGRFSGRQFSNSRSEMNVSTLELGDSALYLCASSLVGVESPLHFGNGTRLTVT.

This chain joins TRBV9 and TRBJ2-5, with TRBD1 matching 8 bases. The CDR3 has 16 amino acids. V dropped 0 bases and J dropped 4; count of bases not matched to a gene: 8. Germline CDR1 and CDR2: SGDLS and YYNGEE. This CDR3 is CASSVGATGARETQYF. DNA for the CDR3: TGTGCCAGCAGCGTAGGGGCGACAGGGGCACGAGAGACCCAGTACTTC.

This clone has a single count. This sequence joins TRBV29-1 and TRBJ2-1; no firm D call. The V gene lost 7 bases and the J gene lost 1 base, with 5 bases spanning the gap. Germline V gene data show CDR1 as SQVTM and CDR2 as ANQGSEA. This CDR3 spans 11 amino acids. The CDR3 DNA reads as TGCAGCGCCGTTTCCTACAATGAGCAGTTCTTC. It yields the protein CSAVSYNEQFF.

The V gene is TRBV10-3, the J gene TRBJ1-2; D call uncertain. The CDR3 has 16 amino acids. The germline V gene has CDR1 ENHRY and CDR2 SYGVKD. Deletions cut 4 bases from V and 4 bases from J, with 19 bases between. This CDR3 is CAISAMTAVGPYGYTF. CDR3 DNA: TGTGCCATCAGTGCCATGACTGCCGTAGGCCCCTATGGCTACACCTTC.

This sequence joins TRBV6-1 and TRBJ2-5; the D gene is possibly TRBD1 (6 bases). CDR1 and CDR2 (germline): MNHNS, SASEGT. V shed 3 bases and J shed 5 bases, with 16 bases lying between them. There are 15 residues in the CDR3. CDR3 sequence (DNA): TGTGCCAGCAGTGAGGCAGGGGCCCGAAGTGAGACCCAGTACTTC. Translated, it gives CASSEAGARSETQYF.

The CDR3 reads CASSSVAGALNEQFF. CDR3 DNA: TGTGCCAGCAGCTCAGTAGCGGGGGCCCTCAATGAGCAGTTCTTC. The rearrangement joins TRBV7-6 to TRBJ2-1; 9 bases map to TRBD2. Trimming at V came to 4 bases and at J to 6 bases, leaving 7 bases not matched to a gene. In germline, CDR1 is SGHVS, CDR2 FNYEAQ. The CDR3 contains 15 residues.

This clone has only one observation. The chain has TRBV7-3 and TRBJ1-2; 8 bases fit TRBD1. The germline V gene has CDR1 SGHTA and CDR2 FQGTGA. Trimming removed 5 bases from V and 2 bases from J; junction bases left unmatched: 1. This CDR3 region has 13 residues. The CDR3 reads CASSRTGNYGYTF. The CDR3 DNA reads as TGTGCCAGCAGCAGGACAGGGAACTATGGCTACACCTTC. The whole variable domain, filled in from reference TRBV7-3 and TRBJ1-2, reads GAGVSQTPSNKVTEKGKYVELRCDPISGHTALYWYRQSLGQGPEFLIYFQGTGAADDSGLPNDRFFAVRPEGSVSTLKIQRTERGDSAVYLCASSRTGNYGYTFGSGTRLTVV.

The V gene is TRBV28, the J gene TRBJ2-2; possibly TRBD1 for D (6 bases). Between the trimmed V and J ends, which lost 3 bases and 3 bases, there was a span of 11 bases. The CDR3 covers 15 residues. In germline, CDR1 is MDHEN, CDR2 SYDVKM. The CDR3 sequence: CASSLHRADTGELFF. CDR3 DNA: TGTGCCAGCAGTTTGCACAGGGCGGACACCGGGGAGCTGTTTTTT.

This chain joins TRBV7-2 and TRBJ2-3; 7 positions match TRBD1. Germline V gives CDR1 SGHTA, CDR2 FQGNSA. V dropped 6 bases and J dropped 1; count of bases not matched to a gene: 4. The CDR3 totals 14 residues. For the CDR3, the DNA is TGTGCCAGCAGTAGTCAGGGGGGCACAGATACGCAGTATTTT. This codes for CASSSQGGTDTQYF.

The chain recombines TRBV9 with TRBJ2-5, with D perhaps matching TRBD1 (6 bases). The germline CDR1 and CDR2 sequences are SGDLS and YYNGEE. The CDR3 has 15 residues. Trimming left V 0 bases short and J 2 bases short, with 11 bases between. This CDR3 is CASSVGGTQQETQYF. The CDR3 DNA sequence: TGTGCCAGCAGCGTAGGAGGGACACAGCAAGAGACCCAGTACTTC.

The V and J genes are TRBV2 and TRBJ1-2; 10 bases are a match to TRBD1. Germline CDR1 SNHLY, CDR2 FYNNEI. CDR3 length equals 14 residues. With V trimmed by 6 bases and J by 2 bases, 3 bases remained unmatched. The CDR3 DNA is TGTGCCAGCAGCCAGGACAGGGGGAACTATGGCTACACCTTC. This translates into CASSQDRGNYGYTF.

The V and J genes are TRBV5-1 and TRBJ1-1, with D unclear. The CDR3 extends over 10 amino acids. Germline V gene data show CDR1 as SGHRS and CDR2 as YFSETQ. Written as DNA, the CDR3 is TGCCCGAGGAGGAACACTGAAGCTTTCTTT. This sequence encodes CPRRNTEAFF.

V gene TRBV27 combines with J gene TRBJ2-3, with 12 bases fitting TRBD2. The V gene end was trimmed by 4 bases and the J gene end by 1 base; junction bases not matched to a gene: 6. Germline assignment: CDR1 MNHEY and CDR2 SMNVEV (reference sequence). This CDR3 contains 17 residues. CDR3 in DNA: TGTGCCAGCAGTTCAAGCGGGACTAGCGGGCGCACAGATACGCAGTATTTT. It specifies CASSSSGTSGRTDTQYF.

The chain employs TRBV5-6 and TRBJ2-7; D gene uncertain. The CDR3 is 12 residues long. Germline V gene data show CDR1 as SGHDT and CDR2 as YYEEEE. V lost 3 bases and J lost 4, with 8 bases in between. In nucleotides, the CDR3 is TGTGCCAGCAGCTCCAGGCTGTACGAGCAGTACTTC. Translation: CASSSRLYEQYF.

The chain couples TRBV5-8 to TRBJ2-5; 9 bases are a match to TRBD1. V lost 4 bases, J lost 1 base, and 11 bases stayed unmatched. Germline assignment: CDR1 SGHTS and CDR2 YDEGEE. This CDR3 has 17 amino acids. The CDR3 protein is CASSGAGQGKVQETQYF. The CDR3 nucleotides read TGTGCCAGCAGCGGGGCTGGACAGGGGAAAGTCCAAGAGACCCAGTACTTC. The full variable domain, completed using reference TRBV5-8 and TRBJ2-5, is EAGVTQSPTHLIKTRGQQATLRCSPISGHTSVYWYQQALGLGLQFLLWYDEGEERNRGNFPPRFSGRQFPNYSSELNVNALELEDSALYLCASSGAGQGKVQETQYFGPGTRLLVL.

This chain joins TRBV5-8 and TRBJ2-1; D is possibly TRBD2 (6 bases). Per the germline V gene, CDR1 is SGHTS and CDR2 is YDEGEE. The V gene lost 5 bases and the J gene lost 2 bases, with 14 bases spanning the gap. The CDR3 runs to 15 residues. The CDR3 is CASSSPDYPYNEQFF. The CDR3 DNA is TGTGCCAGCAGTAGTCCGGACTACCCCTACAATGAGCAGTTCTTC.

CDR3 amino acids: CASSYVQGNTIYF. CDR3 DNA sequence: TGTGCCAGCAGTTACGTCCAAGGAAACACCATATATTTT. The rearrangement uses TRBV6-2 or TRBV6-3 and TRBJ1-3; D is unclear. V was shortened by 2 bases and J by 4 bases, with 6 bases between the two germline ends. Germline CDR1 is MNHEY and CDR2 is SVGEGT. The CDR3 is 13 amino acids.

This clone came up a few times. Other nucleotide sequences from this sample produce the same CDR3. This chain links TRBV28 with TRBJ1-5; D is uncertain. V was cut by 4 bases and J by 6 bases, with 7 bases left in between. The CDR3 is made up of 12 amino acids. Germline CDR1 and CDR2: MDHEN and SYDVKM. As DNA, the CDR3 is TGTGCCAGCAGTTACCGGGGTCAGCCCCAGCATTTT. Protein sequence: CASSYRGQPQHF.

CDR3 bases: TGTGCCAGCAGCTTAGAAAGGGGAAACGAGCAGTACTTC. As protein: CASSLERGNEQYF. J is TRBJ2-7 and V is TRBV11-2; D might be TRBD1 (5 bases). The V end lost 0 bases, the J end lost 5 bases, and 8 bases lay between the germline ends. Germline CDR1 SGHAT, CDR2 FQNNGV. The CDR3 is 13 amino acids. Based on the CDR3 plus reference TRBV11-2 and TRBJ2-7, the full variable domain is EAGVAQSPRYKIIEKRQSVAFWCNPISGHATLYWYQQILGQGPKLLIQFQNNGVVDDSQLPKDRFSAERLKGVDSTLKIQPAKLEDSAVYLCASSLERGNEQYFGPGTRLTVT.

The chain employs TRBV7-2 and TRBJ2-1; 10 positions match TRBD2. Germline V gene data show CDR1 as SGHTA and CDR2 as FQGNSA. The CDR3 is 15 amino acids. With 0 bases clipped from V and 6 bases from J, the junction kept 2 bases outside the gene matches. This CDR3 is CASSLASGGSNEQFF. The DNA for the CDR3 is TGTGCCAGCAGCTTAGCTAGCGGGGGGTCCAATGAGCAGTTCTTC.